Included here is one T cell receptor (beta chain) sequence, with context. This clonotype appeared many times. Its antigen is still unknown. The record has no base qualities; no much larger clone is one base away. The sample originates from a study of breast tumors, draining lymph nodes, adjacent tissues (dated by TCRdb to 2016 to 2017). Background on the whole study: The study compared TCR beta repertoires across tumor, adjacent nontumor tissue and axillary lymph nodes from breast cancer patients. In human breast cancer, the study set out to assess how tumor, surrounding tissue and draining lymph node repertoires relate to one another and whether T cells might be exchanged between them.

Lymph node samples came from the axillary draining lymph nodes of breast cancer patients. On the study overall, not on this receptor specifically: The conclusion that tumor T cells originate in lymph nodes was framed as consistent with a hypothesis rather than directly demonstrated. In luminal-like breast cancer, tumor and nontumor tissue repertoires resembled each other significantly more than in basal-like breast cancer. The data were considered consistent with most tumor T cells being derived from the lymph node and subsequently expanding within tumor tissue. Tumor T-cell repertoires showed less diversity than lymph node repertoires and more diversity than nontumor tissue repertoires, and tumor T-cell repertoires showed preferential V and J gene usage.

TCRdb names Illumina HiSeq 2000 as the instrument used. TCR beta chain libraries were generated by multiplex PCR amplification. The amplified TCR beta chain products were analyzed by high-throughput sequencing. TCRdb reprocessing: public reads trimmed at Q25 with fastp, clones called with MiXCR, in-frame beta chains kept. Rows merge per CDR3 protein into single entries with the most common DNA and genes. For this sample there are 130,000 or so distinct CDR3 sequences; around 24% appear just once. 2.6% of the sample is held by the ten biggest clonotypes. Sample: axillary lymph node tissue. The TCR comes from a female donor with breast cancer. Some clones in this sample may be carry-over from other donors' samples.

The CDR3 has the sequence CASSQRTGGGSEQFF. The DNA reads TGCGCCAGCAGCCAACGCACAGGGGGCGGAAGTGAGCAGTTCTTC. The rearrangement combines TRBV5-1 with TRBJ2-1, with 9 bases matching TRBD1. For this chain, trimming is 4 bases at the V end and 9 bases at the J end, and the number of junction bases without a gene match is 11. CDR3 length: 15 amino acids, cysteine to phenylalanine. CDR3 DNA only is kept here, 45 bases in frame from base 1. Based on the germline V gene, the CDR1 and CDR2 sequences are SGHRS and YFSETQ.